The TCR beta chain under discussion was sequenced for a study of OX40 agonist ivuxolimab in advanced cancers. Produced via immunoSEQ multiplex PCR; TCRdb's table is partial and in-frame only. The sample includes roughly 13,000 clones, 65% to 80% of them seen just once. The CDR3 consists of 17 residues. Trimming at V came to 3 bases and at J to 2 bases, leaving 13 bases not matched to a gene. CDR1 and CDR2 from the germline V gene are GTSNPN and SVGIG (reference sequence). This receptor was identified in an adult with an advanced solid tumor such as melanoma, head and neck, liver or kidney cancer. The chain has TRBV30 and TRBJ2-1, with 7 bases matching TRBD2. Sequencing used CD4+ or CD8+ T cells sorted from blood, obtained in a trial of the OX40 agonist ivuxolimab. CDR3 bases: TGTGCCTGGAGCGCTCCCGGGGCGGGAGAGGCCTACAATGAGCAGTTCTTC. Translating it yields CAWSAPGAGEAYNEQFF.